This entry concerns a single T cell receptor beta chain. It lacks a known antigen. Being one base from a much bigger clone, this may be a read error. The data derive from a study of T cells after yellow fever vaccination (dated by TCRdb to about 2019). Describing the broader study: The SMART-Seq v4 Ultra Low Input RNA kit was used to prepare libraries from fractions with low cell numbers. To follow T-cell clones before and after both primary and booster YFV17D yellow fever vaccination, bulk TCR alpha and beta repertoires underwent longitudinal sequencing. Blood samples were taken at several timepoints before and after primary and secondary immunization, and bulk PBMC replicates and cell subsets were isolated. Two healthy male donors made up the cohort, one aged 18 to 30 years and the other aged 30 to 40 years. On the study overall, not on this receptor specifically: A small fraction of clonotypes appeared in both the CD4 and CD8 compartments, likely as a result of convergent recombination. The secondary T-cell response was found to be weaker but faster than the primary response, with a peak reached on day 5 rather than on day 15. Computational filtering was required because FACS-sorted repertoires could contain abundant contaminating clonotypes from the bulk population. After the booster, most clones that had expanded after primary vaccination were detected again (nearly 97% of CD4 and under 90% of CD8), suggesting broad maintenance of memory. The study included only two donors, which limits how far the findings can be generalized.

TCR cDNA was synthesized by 5'RACE template switching, through which a universal primer site and unique molecular identifiers were introduced. cDNA synthesis was primed from both the TCR alpha and TCR beta constant segments. Library amplification involved two PCR steps, and the second step added sample barcodes and sequencing adapters. Sequencing of the libraries was done on either Illumina HiSeq 2500 (2x100 bp) or NovaSeq (2x150 bp). Per the authors' processing: MIGEC was used to demultiplex reads and collapse the reads into UMI consensus sequences, and MiXCR was used for V(D)J alignment. Vaccine-responding clonotypes were defined with edgeR using replicate PBMC samples, requiring FDR below 0.01 and a log2 fold change above 5 up to day 15. Bulk clonotypes were assigned CD4 or CD8 identity according to which sequenced CD4 or CD8 repertoire held them at higher abundance. TCRdb passed the public sequencing reads through fastp at Q25 and MiXCR, retaining productive beta sequences. Every distinct CDR3 protein forms one entry, paired with its most common genes and DNA. For this entry, the V and J calls and clone size follow TCRdb and not the study's own pipeline. The sample profile shows 110,000 to 150,000 distinct CDR3 sequences; about 7% of them were found once. The ten biggest clones cover under 0.7% of the sample.

The CDR3, cysteine through phenylalanine, is 14 amino acids long. The read is trimmed to its CDR3 DNA, 42 bases read in frame from base 1. From a lookup of the germline V gene, CDR1 and CDR2 are MNHNS and SASEGT. V and J lose 10 bases and 2 bases, and a span of 15 bases separates them. Taken with the paper, the label for treatment or condition translates to: live attenuated yellow fever vaccine strain. PBMCs were isolated from peripheral blood using a standard Ficoll-Paque protocol. CD4 and CD8 T-cell fractions were isolated with Dynabeads CD4 and CD8 positive selection kits. TriZol was used to extract RNA from bulk PBMCs, from CD4 and CD8 fractions, and from dextramer-positive and dextramer-negative fractions.

The rearrangement combines TRBV6-1 with TRBJ2-1, with TRBD2 as a weak D call on 6 bases. Source: CD4+ T cells sorted from PBMCs, taken 10 days after the yellow fever booster vaccination. This receptor was obtained from a man aged 30-40 years who received the YFV17D yellow fever vaccine. The CDR3 protein: CANTVAGPYNEQFF. The sequence in DNA is TGTGCCAACACGGTTGCGGGGCCCTACAATGAGCAGTTCTTC.